The 12 T cell receptor beta chains below were found in one sample sequenced in a study of blood T cell repertoires in COVID-19. The table came from immunoSEQ multiplex PCR; TCRdb's copy has only in-frame clones and leaves some out. The sample records under 85,000 clones, roughly 85% being singletons. The sequenced sample consisted of peripheral blood. The receptors were sampled from an elderly man with acute or convalescent COVID-19.

The chain combines TRBV25-1 with TRBJ2-3; 8 bases are a match to TRBD1. The CDR3 runs to 13 residues. Germline CDR1 and CDR2: MGHDK and SYGVNS. V lost 9 bases and J lost 6; bases outside the gene matches: 8. The CDR3: CASSLQGADTQYF. The DNA of the CDR3 is TGTGCCAGTTCTCTTCAGGGGGCCGATACGCAGTATTTT. Full variable domain (rest looked up from reference TRBV25-1 and TRBJ2-3): EADIYQTPRYLVIGTGKKITLECSQTMGHDKMYWYQQDPGMELHLIHYSYGVNSTEKGDLSSESTVSRIRTEHFPLTLESARPSHTSQYLCASSLQGADTQYFGPGTRLTVL.

This clone has only a few counts. The chain combines TRBV14 with TRBJ2-7, with D hard to call. In germline, CDR1 is SGHDN, CDR2 FVKESK. Trimming took off 0 bases at V and 2 bases at J, with 5 bases between the two ends. The CDR3 covers 13 residues. The CDR3 region has the DNA TGTGCCAGCAGCCAAGACACGGCCTACGAGCAGTACTTC. This translates into CASSQDTAYEQYF.

The chain uses TRBV10-3 and TRBJ2-7, with D possibly matching TRBD2 (6 bases). V dropped 11 bases and J dropped 5 bases, with 19 bases sitting between them. CDR1 and CDR2 (germline): ENHRY, SYGVKD. The CDR3 spans 13 residues. DNA of the CDR3: TGTGCCCCCCGGGGAGGAAATTTAAACGAGCAGTACTTC. Translated, it gives CAPRGGNLNEQYF.

CDR3 region: CASSRGTSGRKTQYF. The CDR3 nucleotides read TGTGCCAGCAGTCGAGGGACTAGCGGGAGAAAGACCCAGTACTTC. V is TRBV6-2 or TRBV6-3 and J is TRBJ2-5; 14 nucleotides agree with TRBD2. The CDR3 covers 15 residues. CDR1 is MNHEY and CDR2 is SVGEGT in the germline V gene. Trimming removed 5 bases from V and 6 bases from J; junction bases left unmatched: 5.

The chain uses TRBV7-9 and TRBJ1-1; D is uncertain. Between the trimmed V and J ends, which lost 7 bases and 3 bases, there was a span of 6 bases. Germline CDR1 reads SEHNR; CDR2 reads FQNEAQ (reference sequence). There are 11 residues in the CDR3. CDR3 coding DNA: TGTGCCAGCACCATAGACACTGAAGCTTTCTTT. Its protein product is CASTIDTEAFF.

The gene calls are TRBV6-5 and TRBJ1-4; 7 bases line up with TRBD1. Germline values: CDR1 MNHEY, CDR2 SVGAGI. The CDR3 is 15 residues long. V trimming: 6 bases; J trimming: 3 bases; junction bases outside the gene matches: 7. CDR3 residues: CASRVPGGPNEKLFF. Written as DNA, the CDR3 is TGTGCCAGCAGAGTTCCAGGGGGGCCTAATGAAAAACTGTTTTTT.

V usage is TRBV3-1 (or the pseudogene TRBV3-2) and J usage is TRBJ1-6; no clear D. This CDR3 comprises 15 residues. With 3 bases removed from V and 4 bases from J, the gap between germline ends came to 10 bases. Germline V CDR1 and CDR2: LGHDT, YNNKEL (reference sequence). CDR3 in amino acids: CASSQSGFYNSPLHF. As DNA, the CDR3 is TGTGCCAGCAGCCAGTCAGGATTTTATAATTCACCCCTCCACTTT.

This clone was observed a few times. The rearrangement links TRBV24-1 to TRBJ2-2; 9 positions match TRBD1. J lost 6 bases, V lost 8 bases, and 9 bases had no gene match. The CDR3 sequence is 15 residues long. The V gene's germline CDR1 is KGHDR and CDR2 SFDVKD. The CDR3 nucleotides read TGTGCCACCAAAGAGGGGGACAGGGACGCCGGGGAGCTGTTTTTT. Protein product: CATKEGDRDAGELFF.

This chain joins TRBV6-5 and TRBJ2-7; 9 nucleotides line up with TRBD1. This CDR3 is built from 14 residues. After removal of 7 bases from V and 6 bases from J, the junction contained 10 bases not matched to a gene. Germline V gene lookup returns CDR1 MNHEY and CDR2 SVGAGI. CDR3 in amino acids: CASKTGTGRSEQYF. DNA for the CDR3: TGTGCCAGCAAAACCGGGACAGGGAGATCCGAGCAGTACTTC.

The sample holds a few counts of this clone. This chain connects TRBV24-1 to TRBJ1-5, with TRBD1 as a possible D gene (6 bases). Trimming left V 3 bases short and J 2 bases short, with 10 bases between. CDR1 is KGHDR and CDR2 is SFDVKD in the germline V gene. This CDR3 has 15 amino acids. CDR3 residues: CATSDQSGGNQPQHF. The DNA for the CDR3 is TGTGCCACCAGTGATCAGTCAGGGGGCAATCAGCCCCAGCATTTT.

The chain is built from TRBV12-3 or TRBV12-4 and TRBJ1-2; 8 nucleotides line up with TRBD1. This CDR3 has 13 residues. V shed 7 bases, J shed 3 bases, and the junction held 4 bases outside the gene matches. The CDR3 coding sequence is TGTGCCAGCAATAACAGGGGGGACTATGGCTACACCTTC. Translation gives CASNNRGDYGYTF.

The rearrangement joins TRBV14 to TRBJ2-3; 9 bases map to TRBD2. The CDR3 loop spans 16 amino acids. From germline, CDR1 is SGHDN and CDR2 FVKESK. Trimming took 4 bases from V and 2 from J; bases not matched to a gene: 7. The CDR3 reads CASSPLAGEPTDTQYF. The CDR3 nucleotides are TGTGCCAGCAGCCCGTTAGCGGGAGAGCCCACAGATACGCAGTATTTT.